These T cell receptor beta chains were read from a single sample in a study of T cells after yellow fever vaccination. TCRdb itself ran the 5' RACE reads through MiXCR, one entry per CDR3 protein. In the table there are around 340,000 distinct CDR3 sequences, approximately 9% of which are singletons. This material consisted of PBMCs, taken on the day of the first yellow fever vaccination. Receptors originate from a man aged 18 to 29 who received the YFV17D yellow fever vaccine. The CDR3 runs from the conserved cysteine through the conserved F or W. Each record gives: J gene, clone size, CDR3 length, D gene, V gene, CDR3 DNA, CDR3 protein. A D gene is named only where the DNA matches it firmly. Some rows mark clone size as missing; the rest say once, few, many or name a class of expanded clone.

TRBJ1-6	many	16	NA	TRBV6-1	TGTGCCAGCAGTGGGCAGAAAAATTATTATAATTCACCCCTCCACTTT	CASSGQKNYYNSPLHF
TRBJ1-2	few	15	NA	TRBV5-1	TGCGCCAGCAGCTTGTCGGACAGCACTAACTATGGCTACACCTTC	CASSLSDSTNYGYTF
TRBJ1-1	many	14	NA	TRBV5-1	TGCGCCAGCAGCTTGGAACCGACGAACACTGAAGCTTTCTTT	CASSLEPTNTEAFF
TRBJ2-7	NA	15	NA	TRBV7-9	TGTGCCAGCAGCCCCGACAGGCCTAGCTCCTACGAGCAGTACTTC	CASSPDRPSSYEQYF
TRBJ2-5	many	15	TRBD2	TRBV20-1	TGCAGTCTTAAACCGGGACTAGCGGCTAGACCGGACCAGTACTTC	CSLKPGLAARPDQYF
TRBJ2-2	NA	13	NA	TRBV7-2	TGTGCCAGCAGCTTAGGTCCCCGGGGGGAGCTGTTTTTT	CASSLGPRGELFF
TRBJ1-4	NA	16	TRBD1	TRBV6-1	TGTGCCAGCAGCGGGACAGGGAATCGAGCTAATGAAAAACTGTTTTTT	CASSGTGNRANEKLFF
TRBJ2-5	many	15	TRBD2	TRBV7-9	TGTGCCAGCAGCCAAGGGAGGGGCGGGGGAGAGACCCAGTACTTC	CASSQGRGGGETQYF
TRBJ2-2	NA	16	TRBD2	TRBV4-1	TGCGCCAGCAGCACTTTAGCGGGGATGAACACCGGGGAGCTGTTTTTT	CASSTLAGMNTGELFF
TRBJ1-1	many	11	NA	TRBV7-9	TGTGCCAGCAGCGCGTGGACTGAAGCTTTCTTT	CASSAWTEAFF
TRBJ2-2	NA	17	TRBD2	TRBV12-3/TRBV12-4	TGTGCCAGCAGTCCTGGGACTAGCGGGGGCCACACCGGGGAGCTGTTTTTT	CASSPGTSGGHTGELFF
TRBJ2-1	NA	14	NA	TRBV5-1	TGCGCCAGCAGCTTGGGGCGTTCGGGTAATGAGCAGTTCTTC	CASSLGRSGNEQFF
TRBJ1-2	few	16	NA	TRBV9	TGTGCCAGCAGCGCAATGAGCCCAGGGAAGGGGGATGGCTACACCTTC	CASSAMSPGKGDGYTF
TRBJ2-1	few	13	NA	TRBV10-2	TGCGCCAGCAGTGTAAAGACACCCGGGGAGCAGTTCTTC	CASSVKTPGEQFF
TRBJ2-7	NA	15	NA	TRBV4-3	TGCGCCAGCAGCCAAGATATGACCGTCTCCTACGAGCAGTACTTC	CASSQDMTVSYEQYF
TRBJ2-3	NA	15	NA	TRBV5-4	TGTGCCAGCAGCACCGGACGGTCTAGCACAGATACGCAGTATTTT	CASSTGRSSTDTQYF
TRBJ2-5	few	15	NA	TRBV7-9	TGTGCCAGCAGCTTACCTCAGGGGGGGACAGAGACCCAGTACTTC	CASSLPQGGTETQYF
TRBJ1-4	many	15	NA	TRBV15	TGTGCCACCAGCAGAGATCTGGGGTGGGATGAAAAACTGTTTTTT	CATSRDLGWDEKLFF
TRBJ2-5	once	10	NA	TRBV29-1	TGCAGCGCCTCGAAAGAGACCCAGTCCTTC	CSASKETQSF
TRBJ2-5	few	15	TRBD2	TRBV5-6	TGTGCCAGCAGCGACGGACTAGCGGATCAAGAGACCCAGTACTTC	CASSDGLADQETQYF
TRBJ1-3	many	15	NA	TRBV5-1	TGCGCCAGCAGCTTGGAGGGGAACCCTGGAAACACCATATATTTT	CASSLEGNPGNTIYF